Presented here are 18 T cell receptor beta chains from one specimen sequenced in a study of blood T cell repertoires in COVID-19. Clones were sequenced by immunoSEQ multiplex PCR, and TCRdb holds only the in-frame ones, with some missing. The top ten hold approximately 2.9% of the sample, which has about 300,000 clones, approximately 89% seen once. The sequenced sample consisted of PBMCs or T cells enriched from blood (not recorded which). These receptors came from a woman in her 50s who had been exposed to COVID-19.

The chain couples TRBV27 to TRBJ1-5, with 7 nucleotides matching TRBD1. Looked up from germline, CDR1 is MNHEY and CDR2 is SMNVEV (reference sequence). With 2 bases clipped from V and 6 bases from J, the junction kept 7 bases outside the gene matches. This CDR3 spans 15 amino acids. CDR3 sequence: CASSLMTGTSQPQHF. The CDR3 DNA is TGTGCCAGCAGTTTAATGACAGGGACGAGTCAGCCCCAGCATTTT.

This sequence joins TRBV6-5 and TRBJ2-3; tentatively, D is TRBD2 (6 bases). The length of the CDR3 is 15 residues. Trimming took 6 bases from V and 4 from J, leaving 17 bases between them. CDR1 and CDR2 from the germline V gene are MNHEY and SVGAGI. The CDR3 bases are TGTGCCAGCAGACGGGACTCAATTAGGGCAGATACGCAGTATTTT. Protein sequence: CASRRDSIRADTQYF.

V is TRBV7-2 and J is TRBJ2-1; 12 bases agree with TRBD2. Germline V CDR1 and CDR2: SGHTA, FQGNSA. This CDR3 has 15 residues. The junction had 2 bases not matched to a gene; V was cut back by 4 bases and J by 4 bases. The CDR3 here is CASSYLAGGYNEQFF. In DNA form, the CDR3 reads TGTGCCAGCAGCTATCTAGCGGGGGGGTACAATGAGCAGTTCTTC.

This chain links TRBV7-8 with TRBJ2-7, with a tentative D call TRBD1 (5 bases). The CDR3 length is 15 residues. V was shortened by 1 base and J by 1 base, with 11 bases between the two germline ends. The V gene's germline CDR1 is SGHVS and CDR2 FQNEAQ. Written as DNA, the CDR3 is TGTGCCAGCAGCTTAGGGCCAGGGAATTCCTACGAGCAGTACTTC. Amino acid sequence: CASSLGPGNSYEQYF.

The gene calls are TRBV28 and TRBJ2-7; TRBD1 aligns across 9 bases. The CDR3 is 14 residues long. Per the germline V gene, CDR1 is MDHEN and CDR2 is SYDVKM. The trim removed 6 bases at V and 1 base at J, leaving 4 bases unmatched. This CDR3 reads CASSTGGTSYEQYF. The CDR3, as DNA: TGTGCCAGCAGCACAGGGGGCACGTCCTACGAGCAGTACTTC. The full variable domain, its missing parts supplied by reference TRBV28 and TRBJ2-7, is DVKVTQSSRYLVKRTGEKVFLECVQDMDHENMFWYRQDPGLGLRLIYFSYDVKMKEKGDIPEGYSVSREKKERFSLILESASTNQTSMYLCASSTGGTSYEQYFGPGTRLTVT.

The chain is built from TRBV7-9 and TRBJ2-7; D is unclear. Trimming pared 5 bases from V and 6 bases from J, leaving 20 bases between. Germline CDR1 and CDR2: SEHNR and FQNEAQ (reference sequence). This CDR3 is 15 amino acids long. The CDR3 region is CASSVTYSLPTEQYF. CDR3 nucleotides: TGTGCCAGCAGCGTTACCTATTCCTTACCCACCGAGCAGTACTTC.

The V call is TRBV5-1, the J call TRBJ1-1, with D tentatively TRBD1 (5 bases). From germline, CDR1 is SGHRS and CDR2 YFSETQ. Trimming left V 9 bases short and J 5 bases short, with 20 bases between. The CDR3 has 14 amino acids. The DNA for the CDR3 is TGCGCCACGGGGTCGGGGGAGGAATGGACTGAAGCTTTCTTT. The encoded protein is CATGSGEEWTEAFF.

This chain uses TRBV24-1 with TRBJ1-5; D uncertain. The CDR3 consists of 14 residues. Germline CDR1 KGHDR, CDR2 SFDVKD. V shed 4 bases and J shed 0 bases, with 6 bases lying between them. The chain's CDR3 is CATSDSFSNQPQHF. The CDR3 nucleotides read TGTGCCACCAGTGACTCGTTTAGCAATCAGCCCCAGCATTTT.

The chain combines TRBV3-1 (or the pseudogene TRBV3-2) with TRBJ2-3; 10 positions agree with TRBD2. The V segment lost 4 bases and the J segment 6 bases; nucleotides outside the gene matches: 13. Germline V gene data show CDR1 as LGHDT and CDR2 as YNNKEL (reference sequence). This CDR3 has 17 amino acids. The CDR3 region is CASSPLGAGGPYDTQYF. CDR3 coding DNA: TGTGCCAGCAGCCCCCTTGGAGCGGGGGGGCCGTACGATACGCAGTATTTT.

The CDR3 is CAWSYSQVMGGYGYTF. CDR3 bases: TGTGCCTGGAGTTACTCACAGGTTATGGGGGGCTATGGCTACACCTTC. The chain employs TRBV30 and TRBJ1-2; D is possibly TRBD1 (5 bases). The V end lost 2 bases, the J end lost 4 bases, and 20 bases lay between the germline ends. The V gene's germline CDR1 is GTSNPN and CDR2 SVGIG (reference sequence). The CDR3 has 16 residues.

The gene calls are TRBV28 and TRBJ2-3; D gene uncertain. The length of the CDR3 is 13 residues. V was cut by 6 bases and J by 2 bases, with 9 bases left in between. Per germline, CDR1 MDHEN and CDR2 SYDVKM. The CDR3 is CASSPPNTDTQYF. CDR3 bases: TGTGCCAGCAGCCCCCCAAACACAGATACGCAGTATTTT.

The J gene is TRBJ1-2, the V gene TRBV10-3, with D maybe TRBD1 (5 bases). The V gene's germline CDR1 is ENHRY and CDR2 SYGVKD. This CDR3 is 16 amino acids long. Trimming cost V 5 bases and J 5 bases, with 21 bases left between them. CDR3 sequence (DNA): TGTGCCATCAGTACCGTAGGAGTGGATGGGGCTTATGGCTACACCTTC. It translates to CAISTVGVDGAYGYTF.

This clone came up once. V and J are TRBV6-2 or TRBV6-3 and TRBJ2-5; 10 bases line up with TRBD2. This CDR3 has 17 residues. Trimming at V came to 5 bases and at J to 3 bases, leaving 12 bases not matched to a gene. Per the germline V gene, CDR1 is MNHEY and CDR2 is SVGEGT. Here the CDR3 DNA reads TGTGCCAGCAGTCGGGGAGCGGGGGGGCGAAGGAAAGAGACCCAGTACTTC. As protein: CASSRGAGGRRKETQYF.

The chain links TRBV18 to TRBJ1-6, with 9 nucleotides matching TRBD1. Germline V gene sequence: CDR1 KGHSH, CDR2 LQKENI. CDR3 length equals 19 residues. The J segment lost 8 bases and the V segment lost 3 bases, leaving 17 bases of the junction unmatched. CDR3 residues: CASSPYFWYRGLSDSPLHF. CDR3 coding DNA: TGTGCCAGCTCACCCTATTTCTGGTACAGGGGGCTTTCAGATTCACCCCTCCACTTT.

This chain connects TRBV4-2 to TRBJ2-7; the D gene is possibly TRBD1 (5 bases). V was trimmed by 0 bases and J by 5 bases, leaving 11 bases between them. The CDR3 sequence is 14 residues long. Germline-derived CDR1 and CDR2 are LGHNA and YNFKEQ. CDR3 loop: CASSQEKGFDEQYF. The CDR3 nucleotides read TGTGCCAGCAGCCAAGAAAAGGGGTTCGACGAGCAGTACTTC.

In DNA, the CDR3 is TGTGCCAGTAGTATATTCACTGGGGGAGGGGAGACCCAGTACTTC. Protein product: CASSIFTGGGETQYF. The gene calls are TRBV19 and TRBJ2-5; 7 nucleotides align to TRBD2. The length of the CDR3 is 15 residues. Trimming at V came to 2 bases and at J to 5 bases, leaving 8 bases not matched to a gene. Germline V gene sequence: CDR1 LNHDA, CDR2 SQIVND (reference sequence).

The chain carries TRBV28 and TRBJ1-5; D call uncertain. The CDR3 totals 16 residues. CDR1 is MDHEN, CDR2 SYDVKM, per germline. Trimming removed 6 bases at V and 4 bases at J, with 19 bases between. The CDR3 region is CASSRLTANLNQPQHF. CDR3 bases: TGTGCCAGCAGCCGCCTCACCGCGAACCTTAATCAGCCCCAGCATTTT.

The rearrangement uses TRBV28 and TRBJ1-3; 9 bases are shared with TRBD1. V shed 6 bases, J shed 3 bases, and the junction held 9 bases outside the gene matches. CDR3 length equals 16 residues. CDR1 is MDHEN and CDR2 is SYDVKM in the germline V gene. The CDR3 coding sequence is TGTGCCAGCAGCGCCCCGGGACAGGGAAATGGAAACACCATATATTTT. Encoded protein: CASSAPGQGNGNTIYF.